Listed below are T cell receptor beta chains from one sample, sequenced in a study of T cell responses to AZD1222 COVID-19 vaccine. Repertoires were generated with immunoSEQ multiplex PCR, while TCRdb's copy carries only in-frame clones and drops some. The sample shows about 150,000 clones, more than 75% of them seen only once. This sample comprised peripheral blood, obtained on day 0 of MenACWY control vaccination. The receptors derive from an adult in good health. Each CDR3 is given with its conserved first and last residue. The D gene is left open where the match is weak. Clone size is shown for a subset of rows, as once, few, many or a class of expanded clone.

clone size: .
J gene: TRBJ2-7
D gene: .
V gene: TRBV9
CDR3 length: 16
CDR3 protein: CASSPKRPPSSYEQYF
CDR3 DNA: TGTGCCAGCAGCCCAAAGCGACCCCCGAGCTCCTACGAGCAGTACTTC

clone size: .
J gene: TRBJ1-6
D gene: .
V gene: TRBV11-2
CDR3 length: 14
CDR3 protein: CASSAYRVDSPLHF
CDR3 DNA: TGTGCCAGCAGCGCTTACAGGGTCGATTCACCCCTCCACTTT

clone size: once
J gene: TRBJ2-3
D gene: TRBD1
V gene: TRBV12-5
CDR3 length: 15
CDR3 protein: CASGYRQGPPDTQYF
CDR3 DNA: TGTGCTAGTGGTTACCGACAGGGTCCCCCAGATACGCAGTATTTT

clone size: .
J gene: TRBJ2-5
D gene: TRBD1
V gene: TRBV7-2
CDR3 length: 14
CDR3 protein: CASSLARGQETQYF
CDR3 DNA: TGTGCCAGCAGCTTAGCCAGGGGGCAAGAGACCCAGTACTTC

clone size: .
J gene: TRBJ1-1
D gene: .
V gene: TRBV28
CDR3 length: 13
CDR3 protein: CASSPPGWVEAFF
CDR3 DNA: TGTGCCAGCAGTCCCCCAGGGTGGGTTGAAGCTTTCTTT

clone size: many
J gene: TRBJ1-5
D gene: .
V gene: TRBV13
CDR3 length: 12
CDR3 protein: CASSLGAEAQHF
CDR3 DNA: TGTGCCAGCAGCTTAGGGGCCGAAGCCCAGCATTTT

clone size: .
J gene: TRBJ2-1
D gene: TRBD2
V gene: TRBV11-3
CDR3 length: 20
CDR3 protein: CASSLETTSGEYFSYNEQFF
CDR3 DNA: TGTGCCAGCAGCTTAGAAACAACTAGCGGGGAGTATTTCTCCTACAATGAGCAGTTCTTC

clone size: .
J gene: TRBJ1-5
D gene: .
V gene: TRBV6-1
CDR3 length: 17
CDR3 protein: CASSEPQGAIPRQPQHF
CDR3 DNA: TGTGCCAGCAGTGAACCCCAGGGAGCTATTCCCCGACAGCCCCAGCATTTT

clone size: .
J gene: TRBJ2-2
D gene: .
V gene: TRBV4-2
CDR3 length: 18
CDR3 protein: CASSQDLRGVGKTGELFF
CDR3 DNA: TGTGCCAGCAGCCAAGATCTAAGAGGGGTAGGGAAAACCGGGGAGCTGTTTTTT

clone size: .
J gene: TRBJ1-2
D gene: TRBD1
V gene: TRBV7-9
CDR3 length: 15
CDR3 protein: CASSLAAGQGYGYTF
CDR3 DNA: TGTGCCAGCAGCTTAGCGGCGGGACAGGGCTATGGCTACACCTTC

clone size: .
J gene: TRBJ2-3
D gene: .
V gene: TRBV5-6
CDR3 length: 13
CDR3 protein: CASSPSNPDTQYF
CDR3 DNA: TGTGCCAGCAGCCCCTCAAACCCAGATACGCAGTATTTT

clone size: .
J gene: TRBJ2-1
D gene: .
V gene: TRBV14
CDR3 length: 16
CDR3 protein: CASSQVVGSSYNEQFF
CDR3 DNA: TGTGCCAGCAGCCAAGTCGTAGGGAGCTCCTACAATGAGCAGTTCTTC

clone size: .
J gene: TRBJ1-5
D gene: .
V gene: TRBV7-9
CDR3 length: 17
CDR3 protein: CASSLQDPVGRSQPQHF
CDR3 DNA: TGTGCCAGCAGCCTACAAGATCCCGTCGGCAGGTCTCAGCCCCAGCATTTT

clone size: once
J gene: TRBJ1-5
D gene: .
V gene: TRBV5-1
CDR3 length: 14
CDR3 protein: CASSLDVGYQPQHF
CDR3 DNA: TGCGCCAGCAGCTTGGATGTAGGGTATCAGCCCCAGCATTTT

clone size: .
J gene: TRBJ1-2
D gene: .
V gene: TRBV12-3/TRBV12-4
CDR3 length: 13
CDR3 protein: CASSLDRYYGYTF
CDR3 DNA: TGTGCCAGCAGTTTAGACAGATACTATGGCTACACCTTC

clone size: .
J gene: TRBJ1-5
D gene: .
V gene: TRBV3-1/TRBV3-2
CDR3 length: 13
CDR3 protein: CASSGSRNQPQHF
CDR3 DNA: TGTGCCAGCAGCGGGAGTCGCAATCAGCCCCAGCATTTT

clone size: .
J gene: TRBJ2-7
D gene: TRBD1
V gene: TRBV5-4
CDR3 length: 14
CDR3 protein: CASSPTGGGYEQYF
CDR3 DNA: TGTGCCAGCAGCCCGACAGGGGGCGGTTACGAGCAGTACTTC

clone size: .
J gene: TRBJ2-1
D gene: .
V gene: TRBV6-4
CDR3 length: 14
CDR3 protein: CASSDSMGINEQFF
CDR3 DNA: TGTGCCAGCAGTGACTCGATGGGTATTAATGAGCAGTTCTTC

clone size: .
J gene: TRBJ2-2
D gene: .
V gene: TRBV11-3
CDR3 length: 16
CDR3 protein: CASSLEDGANTGELFF
CDR3 DNA: TGTGCCAGCAGCTTAGAGGACGGAGCGAACACCGGGGAGCTGTTTTTT

clone size: .
J gene: TRBJ1-2
D gene: .
V gene: TRBV6-1
CDR3 length: 16
CDR3 protein: CASSGLGQGRLGGYTF
CDR3 DNA: TGTGCCAGCAGTGGACTCGGGCAGGGTCGGCTGGGTGGCTACACCTTC

clone size: .
J gene: TRBJ2-2
D gene: .
V gene: TRBV5-4
CDR3 length: 15
CDR3 protein: CASSPWGANTGELFF
CDR3 DNA: TGTGCCAGCAGCCCGTGGGGGGCGAACACCGGGGAGCTGTTTTTT

clone size: .
J gene: TRBJ1-2
D gene: .
V gene: TRBV20-1
CDR3 length: 11
CDR3 protein: CSAPGVGGYTF
CDR3 DNA: TGCAGTGCCCCGGGGGTTGGTGGCTACACCTTC

clone size: .
J gene: TRBJ2-2
D gene: .
V gene: TRBV7-3
CDR3 length: 13
CDR3 protein: CASSPPGTGELFF
CDR3 DNA: TGTGCCAGCAGCCCCCCTGGCACCGGGGAGCTGTTTTTT

clone size: .
J gene: TRBJ2-2
D gene: .
V gene: TRBV13
CDR3 length: 16
CDR3 protein: CASSPTDDRNTGELFF
CDR3 DNA: TGTGCCAGCAGCCCAACGGATGACAGGAACACCGGGGAGCTGTTTTTT

clone size: .
J gene: TRBJ2-3
D gene: .
V gene: TRBV7-3
CDR3 length: 15
CDR3 protein: CASSEAGTSTDTQYF
CDR3 DNA: TGTGCCAGCAGCGAAGCGGGGACAAGCACAGATACGCAGTATTTT

clone size: once
J gene: TRBJ1-3
D gene: .
V gene: TRBV15
CDR3 length: 14
CDR3 protein: CATSRDTEGNTIYF
CDR3 DNA: TGTGCCACCAGCAGAGATACGGAAGGAAACACCATATATTTT

clone size: .
J gene: TRBJ1-6
D gene: .
V gene: TRBV6-5
CDR3 length: 13
CDR3 protein: CASSYEVNSPLHF
CDR3 DNA: TGTGCCAGCAGTTACGAGGTGAATTCACCCCTCCACTTT

clone size: few
J gene: TRBJ1-5
D gene: .
V gene: TRBV12-3/TRBV12-4
CDR3 length: 13
CDR3 protein: CASSPPGNQPQHF
CDR3 DNA: TGTGCCAGCAGTCCGCCAGGGAATCAGCCCCAGCATTTT

clone size: once
J gene: TRBJ1-4
D gene: TRBD1
V gene: TRBV30
CDR3 length: 15
CDR3 protein: CAWSPWTGESEKLFF
CDR3 DNA: TGTGCCTGGAGTCCCTGGACAGGGGAAAGTGAAAAACTGTTTTTT